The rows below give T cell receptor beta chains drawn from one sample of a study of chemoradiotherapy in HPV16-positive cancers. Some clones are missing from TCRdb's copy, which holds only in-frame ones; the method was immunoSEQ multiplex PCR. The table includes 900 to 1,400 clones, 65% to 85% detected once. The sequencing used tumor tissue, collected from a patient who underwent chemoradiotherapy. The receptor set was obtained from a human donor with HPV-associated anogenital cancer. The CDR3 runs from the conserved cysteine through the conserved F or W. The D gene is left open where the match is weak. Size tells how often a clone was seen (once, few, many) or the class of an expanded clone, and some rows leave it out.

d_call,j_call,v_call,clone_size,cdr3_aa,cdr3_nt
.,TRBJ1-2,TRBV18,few,CASSPSDSRGYTF,TGTGCCAGCTCACCTTCGGACAGCCGTGGCTACACCTTC
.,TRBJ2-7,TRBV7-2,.,CASSQVGYEQYF,TGTGCCAGCAGCCAGGTAGGGTACGAGCAGTACTTC
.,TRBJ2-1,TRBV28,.,CAAGVAYNEQFF,TGCGCGGCAGGGGTGGCATACAATGAGCAGTTCTTC
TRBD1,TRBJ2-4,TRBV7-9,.,CASSKQGQGAKNIQYF,TGTGCCAGCAGCAAACAGGGACAGGGGGCAAAAAACATTCAGTACTTC
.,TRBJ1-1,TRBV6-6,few,CASSLEVGEAFF,TGTGCCAGCAGTTTAGAAGTAGGTGAAGCTTTCTTT
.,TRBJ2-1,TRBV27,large,CASSQSTGYNEQFF,TGTGCCAGCAGCCAATCGACAGGTTACAATGAGCAGTTCTTC
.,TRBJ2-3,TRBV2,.,CASIPTSSDTQYF,TGTGCCAGCATCCCGACTAGTTCAGATACGCAGTATTTT
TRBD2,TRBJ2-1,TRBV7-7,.,CASSPGLNYNEQFF,TGTGCCAGCAGCCCGGGACTAAACTACAATGAGCAGTTCTTC
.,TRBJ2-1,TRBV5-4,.,CASSLDQGSYNEQFF,TGTGCCAGCAGCTTGGATCAGGGATCCTACAATGAGCAGTTCTTC
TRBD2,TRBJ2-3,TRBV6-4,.,CASSDSQGGTDTQYF,TGTGCCAGCAGTGACTCGCAGGGAGGGACAGATACGCAGTATTTT
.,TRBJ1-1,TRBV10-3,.,CAISNYGRNTEAFF,TGTGCCATCAGCAACTATGGGCGGAACACTGAAGCTTTCTTT
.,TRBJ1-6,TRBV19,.,CASSFPGQYNSPLHF,TGTGCCAGTAGCTTCCCGGGACAATATAATTCACCCCTCCACTTT
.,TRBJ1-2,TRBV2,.,CASSYSINRHYGYTF,TGTGCCAGCAGTTACTCGATTAACAGGCACTATGGCTACACCTTC
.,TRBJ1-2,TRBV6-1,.,CASSATRVRNTF,TGTGCCAGCAGTGCCACCAGGGTGCGAAACACCTTC
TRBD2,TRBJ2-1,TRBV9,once,CASSGGLATGNEQFF,TGTGCCAGCAGCGGAGGACTAGCTACGGGGAATGAGCAGTTCTTC
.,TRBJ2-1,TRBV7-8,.,CASRSSGSLSYNEQFF,TGTGCCAGCAGAAGTAGCGGATCCTTGAGCTACAATGAGCAGTTCTTC
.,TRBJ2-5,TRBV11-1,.,CASSLGGQPQETQYF,TGTGCCAGCAGCTTAGGAGGACAGCCCCAAGAGACCCAGTACTTC
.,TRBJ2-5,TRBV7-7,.,CASSLVVNQETQYF,TGTGCCAGCAGCTTAGTAGTTAACCAAGAGACCCAGTACTTC
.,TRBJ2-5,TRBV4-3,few,CASILVRGRSRETQYF,TGCGCCAGCATTCTAGTAAGGGGTAGGAGTCGGGAGACCCAGTACTTC
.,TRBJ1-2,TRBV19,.,CASSNGFIYGYTF,TGTGCCAGTAGTAACGGCTTTATCTATGGCTACACCTTC
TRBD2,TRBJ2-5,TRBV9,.,CASSVGSGRDETQYF,TGTGCCAGCAGCGTAGGCAGCGGGAGGGACGAGACCCAGTACTTC
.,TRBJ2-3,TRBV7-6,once,CASSELARRDTQYF,TGTGCCAGCAGCGAGCTAGCGCGAAGAGATACGCAGTATTTT
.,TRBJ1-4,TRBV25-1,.,CASSPGGAQNEKLFF,TGTGCCAGCTCACCAGGCGGGGCCCAAAATGAAAAACTGTTTTTT
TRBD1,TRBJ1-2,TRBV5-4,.,CASSLSRGVDPYGYTF,TGTGCCAGCAGCTTGAGCAGGGGGGTGGACCCCTATGGCTACACCTTC
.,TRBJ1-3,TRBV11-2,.,CASSSTQGGGGNTIYF,TGTGCCAGCAGCTCCACTCAGGGTGGTGGTGGAAACACCATATATTTT
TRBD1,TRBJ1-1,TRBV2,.,CASRITGGMNTEAFF,TGTGCCAGCAGGATTACAGGGGGCATGAACACTGAAGCTTTCTTT
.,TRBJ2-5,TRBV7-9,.,CASSQGGETQYF,TGTGCCAGCTCCCAAGGCGGGGAGACCCAGTACTTC
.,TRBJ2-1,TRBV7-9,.,CASSSLTSSRYNEQFF,TGTGCCAGCAGCTCCTTAACTAGCTCGCGGTACAATGAGCAGTTCTTC
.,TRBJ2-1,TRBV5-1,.,CASTGVDNEQFF,TGCGCCAGCACAGGGGTGGACAATGAGCAGTTCTTC
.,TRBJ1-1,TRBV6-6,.,CASEGEVNTEAFF,TGTGCCTCAGAAGGAGAAGTCAACACTGAAGCTTTCTTT
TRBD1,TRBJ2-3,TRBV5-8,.,CASSRDSASTDTQYF,TGTGCCAGCAGCCGGGACAGTGCTTCGACAGATACGCAGTATTTT
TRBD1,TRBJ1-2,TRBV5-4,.,CASSRQGGSYGYTF,TGTGCCAGCAGCCGTCAGGGGGGCAGCTATGGCTACACCTTC
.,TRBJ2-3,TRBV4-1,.,CASSQDPSWGADTQYF,TGCGCCAGCAGCCAAGATCCCTCCTGGGGTGCAGATACGCAGTATTTT
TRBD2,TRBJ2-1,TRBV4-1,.,CASSQARTSGSKREQFF,TGCGCCAGCAGCCAAGCTAGGACTAGCGGGAGCAAAAGGGAGCAGTTCTTC
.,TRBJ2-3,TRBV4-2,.,CASSQVGLSGGTQYF,TGTGCCAGCAGCCAAGTGGGACTATCGGGGGGCACGCAGTATTTT
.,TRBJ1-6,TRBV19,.,CASTSKPGSSYNSPLHF,TGTGCCAGTACCTCGAAACCGGGAAGCTCCTATAATTCACCCCTCCACTTT